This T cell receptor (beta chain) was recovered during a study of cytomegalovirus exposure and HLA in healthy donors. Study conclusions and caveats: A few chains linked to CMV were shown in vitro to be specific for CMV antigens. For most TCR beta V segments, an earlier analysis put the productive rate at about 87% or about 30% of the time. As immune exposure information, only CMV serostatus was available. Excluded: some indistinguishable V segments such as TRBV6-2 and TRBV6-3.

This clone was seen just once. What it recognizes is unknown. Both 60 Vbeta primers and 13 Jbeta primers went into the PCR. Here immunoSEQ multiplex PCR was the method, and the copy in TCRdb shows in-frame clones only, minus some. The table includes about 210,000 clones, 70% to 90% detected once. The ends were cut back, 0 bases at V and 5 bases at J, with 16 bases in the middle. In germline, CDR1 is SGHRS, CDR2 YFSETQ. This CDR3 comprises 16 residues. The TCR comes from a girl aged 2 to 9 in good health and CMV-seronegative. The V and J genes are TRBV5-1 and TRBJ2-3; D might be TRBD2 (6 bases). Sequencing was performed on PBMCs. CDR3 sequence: CASSLARWGVGDTQYF. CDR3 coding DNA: TGCGCCAGCAGCTTGGCCAGATGGGGGGTAGGAGATACGCAGTATTTT.